The sample holds a few counts of the clone carrying this T cell receptor (beta chain). No antigen is known for it. PCR employed 60 Vbeta and 13 Jbeta primers. Per the original data handling: Unique TCR beta chains totaled about 78 million in a later count, with approximately 11 million of them shared. Repertoires were generated with immunoSEQ multiplex PCR, while TCRdb's copy carries only in-frame clones and drops some. The DNA was the basis for D and trimming; V, J and clone size are from that table. The table includes 30,000 to 40,000 clones, around 40% detected once. Trimming removed 6 bases from V and 4 bases from J, with 9 bases in between. Germline CDR1 reads MDHEN; CDR2 reads SYDVKM. CDR3 length: 12 residues. This specimen comes from a study of cytomegalovirus exposure and HLA in healthy donors. The study, taken as a whole, reports: It was shown in a later analysis that HLA-associated TCR beta chains were more clonally expanded than other, equally common chains. A few V segments could not be told apart, such as TRBV6-2 and TRBV6-3, and were left out.

The sequenced material came from PBMCs. The rearrangement uses TRBV28 and TRBJ1-1; possibly TRBD1 for D (6 bases). The clonotype originates from a woman between 50 and 59 years old in good health and CMV-seronegative. The CDR3 sequence: CASRQGRTEAFF. The CDR3 DNA follows: TGTGCCAGCAGGCAGGGGCGCACTGAAGCTTTCTTT.